This T cell receptor (beta chain) derives from a study of beta chain features in type 1 diabetes. General study results and limits: A closer apparent resemblance between naive, central memory and Treg TCRB repertoires was seen in patients than in healthy donors. PCR might show a preference for shorter templates, equally across patients and controls.

This clone turned up a few times. The antigen remains undetermined. CDR3 length: 15 residues. Germline lookup yields CDR1 MNHNS and CDR2 SASEGT. The V gene end was trimmed by 4 bases and the J gene end by 8 bases; junction bases not matched to a gene: 4. Expressed TCRB transcripts were sequenced because the isolated RNA had all been reverse transcribed beforehand. Libraries were prepared by immunoSEQ multiplex PCR; TCRdb keeps only in-frame clonotypes and omits some of them. This sample has hundreds of thousands of clones, with about a sixth found just once. Cells sorted by CD45RO/CCR7/CD25/CD127/CD95/CD27 comprised CD4+ naive, central memory, regulatory and stem cell-like memory cells.

The chain is built from TRBV6-1 and TRBJ2-1, with 14 bases lining up with TRBD2. The material sequenced was naive CD4+ T cells from blood. The clonotype was recovered from a woman under 30 in good health. The CDR3: CASSAGTSGSHEQFF. The CDR3 nucleotides are TGTGCCAGCAGTGCCGGGACTAGCGGGAGTCATGAGCAGTTCTTC.